The 7 T cell receptor beta chains below were found in one sample sequenced in a study of T cell clonality in common variable immunodeficiency. This table comes from immunoSEQ multiplex PCR, and its TCRdb copy is limited to in-frame clones, with some not included. This repertoire holds around 29,000 clones, and none appear only once. Sequenced material: peripheral blood mononuclear cells. The receptor set was obtained from a person aged 18 to 75 in good health.

This clone was seen a few times. The CDR3 end is not reached by the read, which stops 3 residues before it; the germline J gene fills it in. J is TRBJ2-5 and V is TRBV20-1; 9 nucleotides agree with TRBD2. The CDR3 runs to 14 residues. Germline V lookup: CDR1 DFQATT, CDR2 SNEGSKA (reference sequence). After removal of 2 bases from V and 3 bases from J, the junction contained 4 bases not matched to a gene. CDR3 residues: CSARRLAGKETQYF. The covered CDR3 bases are TGCAGTGCTAGAAGGCTAGCGGGGAAAGAGACC.

This clone was found a few times. Read data end 3 residues before the CDR3 end; the end is taken from the germline J gene. The chain combines TRBV29-1 with TRBJ2-1, with D possibly being TRBD2 (6 bases). The germline gives CDR1 SQVTM, CDR2 ANQGSEA. The CDR3 covers 11 residues. The germline V and J ends were trimmed by 8 bases and 4 bases, with 9 bases remaining between them. CDR3 residues: CSPGGYNEQFF. The part of the CDR3 DNA that was read is TGCAGCCCTGGGGGGTACAATGAG.

The sample holds many counts of this clone. The CDR3 is cut off 3 residues early in the read; its end comes from the germline J gene. J is TRBJ1-1 and V is TRBV7-3, with D possibly matching TRBD1 (5 bases). Germline V lookup: CDR1 SGHTA, CDR2 FQGTGA. Trimming took 5 bases from V and 4 from J, leaving 14 bases between them. This CDR3 comprises 14 residues. CDR3 bases read: TGTGCCAGCAGCAAACAGGCGGACGGCACTGAA. Translated, it gives CASSKQADGTE. The whole CDR3 is CASSKQADGTEAFF.

This clone was seen repeatedly, ten times or more. The DNA ends 3 residues before the CDR3 does, and the rest of the CDR3 is filled in from the germline J gene. The rearrangement uses TRBV20-1 and TRBJ2-1; 7 bases fit TRBD1. Germline V CDR1 and CDR2: DFQATT, SNEGSKA (reference sequence). J gave up 7 bases and V 2 bases, and 5 bases lay outside the gene matches. The CDR3 extends over 13 amino acids. The CDR3 region is CSARKGAENEQFF. CDR3 bases read: TGCAGTGCTAGAAAGGGGGCTGAAAATGAG.

This clone was detected ten times or more. The missing CDR3 end, 3 residues past where the read stops, is filled in from the germline J gene. The chain is built from TRBV6-2 or TRBV6-3 and TRBJ2-1; tentatively, D is TRBD2 (6 bases). Germline V gene lookup returns CDR1 MNHEY and CDR2 SVGEGT. CDR3 size: 15 residues. V lost 5 bases, J lost 0 bases, and 11 bases lay in between. CDR3: CASSHRDSSYNEQFF. The CDR3 bases that were read are TGTGCCAGCAGTCACCGGGACTCCTCCTACAATGAG.

This clone was recorded many times. The CDR3 end falls 3 residues outside the read, so it is completed with the germline J gene. V is TRBV7-8 and J is TRBJ1-2, with a weak D call TRBD1 (5 bases). V gave up 5 bases and J gave up 3 bases, with 10 bases separating them. The CDR3 loop spans 13 amino acids. Germline loops: CDR1 SGHVS, CDR2 FQNEAQ. The DNA read from the CDR3 is TGTGCCAGCAGCCTCAGGGTTTACTATGGC. It codes for CASSLRVYYG. The CDR3, in full, reads CASSLRVYYGYTF. The complete variable domain, with remaining parts taken from reference TRBV7-8 and TRBJ1-2, reads GAGVSQSPRYKVAKRGQDVALRCDPISGHVSLFWYQQALGQGPEFLTYFQNEAQLDKSGLPSDRFFAERPEGSVSTLKIQRTQQEDSAVYLCASSLRVYYGYTFGSGTRLTVV.

In its sample, this clone was seen many times. The read halts 3 residues ahead of the CDR3 end, with the missing end drawn from the germline J gene. This sequence joins TRBV20-1 and TRBJ2-1, with 7 bases that match TRBD2. The CDR3 is 15 residues long. Germline V lookup: CDR1 DFQATT, CDR2 SNEGSKA (reference sequence). The CDR3 DNA, read in part, is TGCAGCCCCCTTACGGGGGGTAGGGGTGGAAATGAG. This translates into CSPLTGGRGGNE. The complete CDR3 protein is CSPLTGGRGGNEQFF.